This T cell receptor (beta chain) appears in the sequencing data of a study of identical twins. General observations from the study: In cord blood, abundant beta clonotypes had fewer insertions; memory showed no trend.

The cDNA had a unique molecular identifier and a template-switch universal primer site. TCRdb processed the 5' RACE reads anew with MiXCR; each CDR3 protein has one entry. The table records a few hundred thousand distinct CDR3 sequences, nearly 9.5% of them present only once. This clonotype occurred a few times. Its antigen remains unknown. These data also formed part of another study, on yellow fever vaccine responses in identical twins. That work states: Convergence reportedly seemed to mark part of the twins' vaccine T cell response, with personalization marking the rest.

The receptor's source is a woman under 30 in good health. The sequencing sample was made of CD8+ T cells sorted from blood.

The CDR3 reads CASSVWDSQETQYF. In nucleotides, the CDR3 is TGCGCCAGCAGCGTATGGGACAGTCAAGAGACCCAGTACTTC. V is TRBV5-1 and J is TRBJ2-5; TRBD1 matches at 7 bases. Trimming took 4 bases from V and 2 from J; bases not matched to a gene: 5. This CDR3 contains 14 residues. Per the germline V gene, CDR1 is SGHRS and CDR2 is YFSETQ.